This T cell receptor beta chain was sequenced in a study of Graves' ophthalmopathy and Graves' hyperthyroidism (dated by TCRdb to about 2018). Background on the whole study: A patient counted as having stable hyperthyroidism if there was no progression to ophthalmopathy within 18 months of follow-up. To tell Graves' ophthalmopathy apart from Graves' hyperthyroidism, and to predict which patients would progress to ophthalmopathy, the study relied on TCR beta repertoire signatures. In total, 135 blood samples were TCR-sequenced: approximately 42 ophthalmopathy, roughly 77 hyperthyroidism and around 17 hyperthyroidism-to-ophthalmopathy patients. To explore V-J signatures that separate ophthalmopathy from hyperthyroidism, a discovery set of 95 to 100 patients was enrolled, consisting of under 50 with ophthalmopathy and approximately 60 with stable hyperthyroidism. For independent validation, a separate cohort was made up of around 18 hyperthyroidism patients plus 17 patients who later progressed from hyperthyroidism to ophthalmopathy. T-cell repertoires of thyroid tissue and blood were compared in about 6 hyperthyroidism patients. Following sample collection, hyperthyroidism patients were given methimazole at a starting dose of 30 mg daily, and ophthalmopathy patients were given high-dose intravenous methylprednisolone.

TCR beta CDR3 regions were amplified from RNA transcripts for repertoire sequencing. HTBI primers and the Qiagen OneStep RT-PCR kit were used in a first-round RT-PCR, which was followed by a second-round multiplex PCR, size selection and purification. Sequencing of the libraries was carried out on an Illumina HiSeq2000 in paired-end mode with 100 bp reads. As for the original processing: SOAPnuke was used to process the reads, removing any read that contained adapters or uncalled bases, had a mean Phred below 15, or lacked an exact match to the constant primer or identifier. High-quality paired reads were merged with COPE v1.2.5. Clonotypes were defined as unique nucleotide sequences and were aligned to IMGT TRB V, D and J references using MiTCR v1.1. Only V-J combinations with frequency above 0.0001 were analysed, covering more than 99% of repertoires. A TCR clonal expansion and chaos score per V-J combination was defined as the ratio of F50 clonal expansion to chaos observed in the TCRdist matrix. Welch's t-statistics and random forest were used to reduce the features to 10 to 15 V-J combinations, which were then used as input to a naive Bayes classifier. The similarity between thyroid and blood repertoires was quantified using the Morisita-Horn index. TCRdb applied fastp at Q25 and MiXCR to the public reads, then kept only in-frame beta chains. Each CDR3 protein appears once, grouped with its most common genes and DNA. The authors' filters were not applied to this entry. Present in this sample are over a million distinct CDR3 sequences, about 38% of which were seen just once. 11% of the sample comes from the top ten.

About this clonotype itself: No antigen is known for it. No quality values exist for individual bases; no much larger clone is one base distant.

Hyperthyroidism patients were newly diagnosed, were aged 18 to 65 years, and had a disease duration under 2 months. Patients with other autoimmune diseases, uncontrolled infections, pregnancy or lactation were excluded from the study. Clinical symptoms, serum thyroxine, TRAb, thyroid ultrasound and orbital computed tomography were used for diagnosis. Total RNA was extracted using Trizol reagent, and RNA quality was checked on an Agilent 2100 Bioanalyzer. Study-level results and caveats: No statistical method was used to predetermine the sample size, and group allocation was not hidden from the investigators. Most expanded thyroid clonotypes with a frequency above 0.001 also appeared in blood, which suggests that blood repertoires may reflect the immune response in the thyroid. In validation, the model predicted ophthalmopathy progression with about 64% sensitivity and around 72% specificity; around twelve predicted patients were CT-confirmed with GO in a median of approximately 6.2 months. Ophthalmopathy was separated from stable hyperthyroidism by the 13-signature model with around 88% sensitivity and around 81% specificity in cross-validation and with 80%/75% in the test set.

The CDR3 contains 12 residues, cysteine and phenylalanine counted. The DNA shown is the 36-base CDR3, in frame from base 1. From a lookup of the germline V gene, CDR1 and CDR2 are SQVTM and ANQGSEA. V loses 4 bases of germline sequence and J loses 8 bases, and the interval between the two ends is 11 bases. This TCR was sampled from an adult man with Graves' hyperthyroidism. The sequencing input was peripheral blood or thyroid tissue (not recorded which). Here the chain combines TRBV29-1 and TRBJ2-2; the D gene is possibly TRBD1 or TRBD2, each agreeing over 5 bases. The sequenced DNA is TGCAGCGTTGGATGGGGACGAGGGGAGCTGTTTTTT. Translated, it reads CSVGWGRGELFF.